This TCR beta chain was found in a study of blood T cell repertoires in COVID-19. This clone has only a few counts. Using immunoSEQ multiplex PCR, the repertoire was profiled, and TCRdb retains in-frame clones only, with some absent. Altogether roughly 150,000 clones are present, 88% being singletons, with the ten largest covering 2.4%. Germline CDR1 LGHNA, CDR2 YNFKEQ. The CDR3 consists of 17 residues. Deletions cut 0 bases from V and 0 bases from J, with 14 bases between. The TCR originated in a woman aged 65 to 85 with acute or convalescent COVID-19. The chain carries TRBV4-2 and TRBJ1-2; D remains unclear. The sequenced sample consisted of peripheral blood. The CDR3 DNA follows: TGTGCCAGCAGCCAAGATGGTCGTTTAGGAGCTAACTATGGCTACACCTTC. It translates to CASSQDGRLGANYGYTF.